This T cell receptor beta chain was recovered during a study of spatial heterogeneity in lung cancer. Across the study: Detected sequences consistently included more beta-chain ones than alpha-chain ones.

TCRdb re-called the 5' RACE reads through MiXCR, storing one row per CDR3 protein. The table has a few thousand distinct CDR3 sequences, roughly a fifth seen once. With 6 bases clipped from V and 6 bases from J, the junction kept 8 bases outside the gene matches. The CDR3 runs to 14 residues. This clonotype is judged large. Its antigen remains unidentified. The sample's time point: sample taken at primary tumor resection. The approximately 72 donors had untreated early-stage non-small cell lung cancer. Unsorted tumor, nontumor lung tissue or cryopreserved PBMC supplied the whole RNA. General study results and limits: Intratumoral expanded alpha and beta TCR counts were found to track tumor mutation counts.

The sample in question was lung tumor tissue, obtained at surgery. The rearrangement uses TRBV12-3 or TRBV12-4 and TRBJ1-1, with TRBD1 matching 9 bases. This sequence was found in a male donor with early-stage non-small cell lung cancer. The CDR3, as DNA: TGTGCCAGCAGCCGACAGGGGGAATTCTCTGAAGCTTTCTTT. Residues: CASSRQGEFSEAFF.